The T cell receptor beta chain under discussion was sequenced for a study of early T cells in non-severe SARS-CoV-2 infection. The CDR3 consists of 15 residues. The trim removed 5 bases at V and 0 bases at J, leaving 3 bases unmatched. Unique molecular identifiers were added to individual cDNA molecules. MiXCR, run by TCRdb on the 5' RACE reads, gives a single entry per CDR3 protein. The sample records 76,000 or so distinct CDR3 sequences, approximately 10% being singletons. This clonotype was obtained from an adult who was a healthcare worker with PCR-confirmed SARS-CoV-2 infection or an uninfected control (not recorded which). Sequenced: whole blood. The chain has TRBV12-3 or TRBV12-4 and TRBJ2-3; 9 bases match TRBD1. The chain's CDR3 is CASSNRGRSTDTQYF. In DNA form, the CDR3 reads TGTGCCAGCAGTAACAGGGGGCGCAGCACAGATACGCAGTATTTT.